Here is one TCR beta chain with its context. Its antigen is unknown. TCRdb reprocessed the 5' RACE reads and stores each CDR3 protein as one record, lacking DNA. Here the sample table reports fewer than 550,000 distinct CDR3 sequences. Each donor gave 2.5 to 3 ml of peripheral blood. This CDR3 comprises 17 residues. From germline, CDR1 is MGHRA and CDR2 YSYEKL. The data originate from a study of monozygotic twins with inflammatory bowel disease. Study results and limitations: Healthy co-twins exceeded IBD patients in TCRbeta diversity as measured by inverse Simpson. Among T cells, the various subtypes were not distinguishable.

This chain links TRBV4-1 with TRBJ2-1; TCRdb's assignment of TRBD1 cannot be checked, as there is no DNA. What was sequenced was blood. The sequence was collected from a human donor with ulcerative colitis or Crohn's disease, or a healthy co-twin of an affected twin (not recorded which). The chain's CDR3 is CASSQVSYRQGGNEQFF.